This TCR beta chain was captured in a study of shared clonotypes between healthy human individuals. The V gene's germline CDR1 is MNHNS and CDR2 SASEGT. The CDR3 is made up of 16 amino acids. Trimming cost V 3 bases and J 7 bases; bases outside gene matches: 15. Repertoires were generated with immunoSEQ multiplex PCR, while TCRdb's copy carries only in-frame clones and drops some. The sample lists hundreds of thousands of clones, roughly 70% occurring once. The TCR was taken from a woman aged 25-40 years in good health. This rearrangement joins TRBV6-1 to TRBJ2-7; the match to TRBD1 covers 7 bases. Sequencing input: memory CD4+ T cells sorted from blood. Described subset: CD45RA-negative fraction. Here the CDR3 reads CASSDTPRAGGREQYF. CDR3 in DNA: TGTGCCAGCAGTGATACCCCCCGGGCAGGGGGTCGTGAGCAGTACTTC.